The T cell receptor beta chain described here comes from a study of control samples from healthy donors and cancer patients. Libraries were prepared by immunoSEQ multiplex PCR; TCRdb keeps only in-frame clonotypes and omits some of them. The sample has 130,000 to 150,000 clones, about 95% seen once. The receptor was derived from a man aged 55 to 69 with colorectal cancer. Sequencing was done on a sample of PBMCs.

The DNA for the CDR3 is TGTGCCAGCAGAGGAACAGGGGGATCACCCCTCCACTTT. Amino acids: CASRGTGGSPLHF. The V call is TRBV11-2, the J call TRBJ1-6; 8 bases match TRBD1. This CDR3 comprises 13 residues. Trimming cost V 6 bases and J 10 bases; bases outside gene matches: 5. Per the germline V gene, CDR1 is SGHAT and CDR2 is FQNNGV. Together with reference TRBV11-2 and TRBJ1-6, the CDR3 gives the full variable domain: EAGVAQSPRYKIIEKRQSVAFWCNPISGHATLYWYQQILGQGPKLLIQFQNNGVVDDSQLPKDRFSAERLKGVDSTLKIQPAKLEDSAVYLCASRGTGGSPLHFGNGTRLTVT.